The clone carrying this T cell receptor beta chain was counted a few times. The antigen is undetermined. Germline lookup yields CDR1 ENHRY and CDR2 SYGVKD. The CDR3 contains 12 residues. Trimming removed 3 bases at V and 5 bases at J, with 8 bases between. This entry comes from a study of blood T cells in healthy people across ages. It was with a sample-barcoded 5' primer and a J-beta primer mix that a second PCR of about 6 to 12 cycles was run. The template-switch adaptor was a 5' adaptor with 12 random nucleotides. It tagged each cDNA molecule. Each CDR3 protein is one row after TCRdb ran MiXCR on the 5' RACE reads. The sample consists of about 1.4 million distinct CDR3 sequences, 55% to 75% of them appearing once. Notes on the study in general: Age advanced and TCR beta diversity per million T cells fell, roughly linearly.

This chain uses TRBV10-3 with TRBJ2-7, with D uncertain. The sample was blood. This TCR derives from a man aged 18 to 30 in good health. CDR3 bases: TGTGCCATCAGTGACCCGACGGACGAGCAGTACTTC. Protein product: CAISDPTDEQYF.